This T cell receptor beta chain was recovered during a study of blood T cells in healthy people across ages. Study-level results: Possibly confounding the expanded clonotype changes was the fact that donor CMV status was unknown.

This clonotype was seen a few times. The antigen is not known. Combining a sample-barcoded 5' primer with a J-beta primer mix, a second PCR ran for roughly 7 to 12 cycles. Via MiXCR, TCRdb re-called the 5' RACE reads, giving one row per CDR3 protein. The sample yields 750,000 to 950,000 distinct CDR3 sequences, 25% to 30% seen once. These same records also appear under a second study, on T cells of mothers and their children. That paper adds: None of the identified T cell clones proved to be persistent microchimeric clones.

The TCR comes from a woman between 35 and 50 years old in good health. The sample was blood.

CDR3 sequence (DNA): TGCAGTGCTAGAAAGAGGACAGGTGGAGAGACCCAGTACTTC. It codes for CSARKRTGGETQYF. The V gene is TRBV20-1, the J gene TRBJ2-5; 7 bases fit TRBD1. Trimming removed 2 bases from V and 4 bases from J; junction bases left unmatched: 7. The CDR3 totals 14 residues. Germline CDR1 DFQATT, CDR2 SNEGSKA (reference sequence).